This TCR beta chain is from a study of T-cell memory formation after mild COVID-19. Study as a whole: TCR clusters were largely donor specific.

TCRdb fed the 5' RACE reads into MiXCR, producing one record per CDR3 protein. The table lists more than 85,000 distinct CDR3 sequences, over 8.5% of them singletons. As regards this clonotype: What it recognizes is unknown.

Germline V gene sequence: CDR1 LGHDT, CDR2 YNNKEL (reference sequence). With 2 bases removed from V and 0 bases from J, the gap between germline ends came to 11 bases. The CDR3 consists of 15 residues. Study outcomes and limitations: Mainly in CM and EM were contracting CD4+ clones; CD8+ were in EMRA.

The V and J genes are TRBV3-1 and TRBJ2-7; D is possibly TRBD2 (6 bases). This receptor was taken from a man between 18 and 29 years old who had mild COVID-19 (a few samples of this study predate the infection). Cell type and time point are not known. The specimen sequenced was PBMCs or a T cell subset sorted from them (not recorded which). The CDR3 spells CASSQITGSSYEQYV. The CDR3, as DNA: TGTGCCAGCAGCCAAATAACCGGGAGCTCCTACGAGCAGTACGTC.